The next 21 T cell receptor beta chains were all read from a single sample in a study of blood T cells in healthy people across ages (dated by TCRdb to the mid-2010s). Library preparation was by 5' RACE. The sequencer listed for this sample is Illumina HiSeq 2500. A second roughly 6 to 12 cycle PCR used a sample-barcoded 5' primer and a J-beta primer mix. The public reads were run again by TCRdb, first through fastp at Q25 and then through MiXCR, and only productive beta chains were kept. Rows are unified per CDR3 protein, each entry keeping the most common DNA and genes. A total of over a million distinct CDR3 sequences appear in this sample, approximately 42% of them only once. The ten most abundant clones make up less than 8% of the sample. The sample comprised blood. The origin of the receptors is a woman aged 18-29 years in good health.

This sequence joins TRBV7-9 and TRBJ2-2, with D perhaps TRBD1 (6 bases). The CDR3 contains 15 residues. Germline CDR1 and CDR2: SEHNR and FQNEAQ (reference sequence). Trimming took off 8 bases at V and 5 bases at J, with 18 bases between the two ends. CDR3 bases: TGTGCCAGCCGCTCAGGGGATGGGAATACCGGGGAGCTGTTTTTT. This codes for CASRSGDGNTGELFF.

This chain connects TRBV7-2 to TRBJ2-7; 7 nucleotides agree with TRBD2. With V trimmed by 2 bases and J by 7 bases, 11 bases remained unmatched. The CDR3 is 15 amino acids. CDR1 and CDR2 (germline): SGHTA, FQGNSA. The CDR3 sequence is CASSLWESGVGEQYF. In DNA form, the CDR3 reads TGTGCCAGCAGCTTATGGGAGAGCGGGGTTGGGGAGCAGTACTTC. The entire variable domain, with the rest obtained from reference TRBV7-2 and TRBJ2-7, is as follows: GAGVSQSPSNKVTEKGKDVELRCDPISGHTALYWYRQSLGQGLEFLIYFQGNSAPDKSGLPSDRFSAERTGGSVSTLTIQRTQQEDSAVYLCASSLWESGVGEQYFGPGTRLTVT.

This chain uses TRBV3-1 with TRBJ2-5; 7 bases are a match to TRBD2. V was clipped by 4 bases and J by 11 bases; unmatched bases: 19. The CDR3 contains 16 residues. The germline CDR1 and CDR2 sequences are LGHDT and YNNKEL (reference sequence). The CDR3, as DNA: TGTGCCAGCAGCCGGCTTCATGGGACTGGGAGGGCCGTGCAGTACTTC. Amino acid sequence: CASSRLHGTGRAVQYF.

As to this clonotype: A much more abundant neighbour one base away suggests this may be a read error. The genes are TRBV7-2 and TRBJ2-7; TRBD2 aligns across 12 bases. Germline loops: CDR1 SGHTA, CDR2 FQGNSA. This CDR3 region has 16 residues. V lost 0 bases, J lost 2 bases, and 2 bases stayed unmatched. The CDR3 spells CASSLAGTSGPYEQYF. Written as DNA, the CDR3 is TGTGCCAGCAGCTTAGCCGGGACTAGCGGGCCCTACGAGCAGTACTTC.

Notes on this clonotype: The germline gene is not matched at one end of the junction; a read error may be the cause. This chain links TRBV5-5 with TRBJ1-4; D is unclear. The V gene's germline CDR1 is SGHKS and CDR2 YYEKEE (reference sequence). The CDR3 extends over 17 amino acids. The DNA for the CDR3 is TGTGACAGCAGCTTGGCCCCAGTGCCTTCAACTAATGAAAAACTGTTTTTT. Residues: CDSSLAPVPSTNEKLFF.

This clonotype was picked up a small number of times. This rearrangement joins TRBV28 to TRBJ2-7; D remains ambiguous. Germline-derived CDR1 and CDR2 are MDHEN and SYDVKM. V was cut by 2 bases and J by 2 bases, with 13 bases left in between. This CDR3 has 15 amino acids. The CDR3 region is CASSLRTAPAYEQYF. The CDR3 DNA is TGTGCCAGCAGTTTACGCACAGCCCCTGCCTACGAGCAGTACTTC.

V usage is TRBV29-1 and J usage is TRBJ1-2; D is ambiguous. This CDR3 comprises 16 residues. CDR1 and CDR2 (germline): SQVTM, ANQGSEA. The V and J ends lost 7 bases and 0 bases respectively, with 21 bases between them. CDR3 sequence: CSAEPKLGKANYGYTF. The CDR3 DNA reads TGCAGCGCCGAACCCAAGTTGGGGAAAGCTAACTATGGCTACACCTTC. Supplemented by reference TRBV29-1 and TRBJ1-2, the full variable domain reads SAVISQKPSRDICQRGTSLTIQCQVDSQVTMMFWYRQQPGQSLTLIATANQGSEATYESGFVIDKFPISRPNLTFSTLTVSNMSPEDSSIYLCSAEPKLGKANYGYTFGSGTRLTVV.

About this clonotype itself: At one end, the junction sequence differs from germline, possibly due to a read error. The chain links TRBV7-2 to TRBJ2-4; D remains ambiguous. The DNA end favors TRBJ2-7, so the J call may be wrong. This CDR3 region has 11 residues. In germline, CDR1 is SGHTA, CDR2 FQGNSA. The CDR3 protein is CASGLRYEQYF. The CDR3 region has the DNA TGTGCCAGCGGCTTGCGTTACGAGCAGTACTTC.

The genes are TRBV5-1 and TRBJ2-2; D is uncertain. CDR3 length: 15 amino acids. The germline gives CDR1 SGHRS, CDR2 YFSETQ. V lost 0 bases and J 5 bases, leaving 11 bases between the germline ends. The CDR3 DNA reads as TGCGCCAGCAGCTTGGAACCCGGGTTTACCGGGGAGCTGTTTTTT. It encodes CASSLEPGFTGELFF.

In this sample, this clonotype turned up a few times. This chain uses TRBV9 with TRBJ1-5, with D possibly being TRBD1 (6 bases). Trimming shortened V by 5 bases and J by 5 bases, and 14 bases separated the two germline ends. Germline V gene lookup returns CDR1 SGDLS and CDR2 YYNGEE. This CDR3 has 14 residues. The CDR3 is CASSGRGADQPQHF. In DNA, the CDR3 is TGTGCCAGCAGTGGCAGGGGTGCGGATCAGCCCCAGCATTTT.

Worth noting for this clonotype: At one boundary the junction diverges from the germline segment, which might be a read error. The chain is built from TRBV20-1 and TRBJ1-4; 7 bases are a match to TRBD1. Germline CDR1 is DFQATT and CDR2 is SNEGSKA (reference sequence). The CDR3 length is 15 residues. The CDR3 loop reads CSTRDSATTNEKLFF. The CDR3 nucleotides are TGCAGTACTAGGGACAGCGCAACAACTAATGAAAAACTGTTTTTT.

V is TRBV6-5 and J is TRBJ2-5; TRBD2 matches 8 bases. Germline CDR1 reads MNHEY; CDR2 reads SVGAGI. CDR3 size: 15 residues. After removal of 0 bases from V and 5 bases from J, the junction contained 5 bases not matched to a gene. The DNA for the CDR3 is TGTGCCAGCAGTTACTCATACGGGAGGGCGGAGACCCAGTACTTC. It encodes CASSYSYGRAETQYF.

This clonotype was counted at least ten times. The V gene is TRBV2, the J gene TRBJ2-1; 10 nucleotides align to TRBD1. The germline CDR1 and CDR2 sequences are SNHLY and FYNNEI. V was pared by 7 bases and J by 7 bases, with 10 bases of the junction left unmatched. The CDR3 extends over 15 amino acids. Written as DNA, the CDR3 is TGTGCCAGCACCGACCTGGGACAGGGGAAGAATGAGCAGTTCTTC. It translates to CASTDLGQGKNEQFF.

This clonotype was counted between two and nine times. The gene calls are TRBV28 and TRBJ2-7; D gene uncertain. Trimming left V 3 bases short and J 0 bases short, with 9 bases between. This CDR3 spans 14 amino acids. CDR1 is MDHEN, CDR2 SYDVKM, per germline. The CDR3 is CASSLAVNSYEQYF. Written as DNA, the CDR3 is TGTGCCAGCAGTTTGGCAGTAAACTCCTACGAGCAGTACTTC.

This clonotype was seen a few times. The chain couples TRBV29-1 to TRBJ2-1; D perhaps matches TRBD1 (6 bases). Looked up from germline, CDR1 is SQVTM and CDR2 is ANQGSEA. V lost 0 bases to trimming and J lost 0 bases, with 12 bases between them. This CDR3 is 16 amino acids long. This chain's CDR3 is CSVEDPQGTSYNEQFF. Written as DNA, the CDR3 is TGCAGCGTTGAAGATCCCCAGGGGACCTCCTACAATGAGCAGTTCTTC.

This chain uses TRBV20-1 with TRBJ1-2; 7 bases match TRBD1. Germline V gene sequence: CDR1 DFQATT, CDR2 SNEGSKA (reference sequence). The CDR3 spans 17 residues. V lost 5 bases and J lost 4; bases outside the gene matches: 19. The CDR3: CSAGGGRQGEGSYGYTF. The CDR3 DNA follows: TGCAGTGCTGGGGGGGGGAGACAGGGCGAAGGAAGCTATGGCTACACCTTC.

The genes are TRBV13 and TRBJ2-4, with D uncertain. Trimming removed 5 bases at V and 13 bases at J, with 18 bases between. Germline CDR1 reads PRHDT; CDR2 reads FYEKMQ (reference sequence). CDR3 length: 13 amino acids. The CDR3 coding sequence is TGTGCCAGCAGCAACGACCCCCTAACTGAGCAGTACTTC. Protein: CASSNDPLTEQYF.

This clonotype was seen more than once but under ten times. J is TRBJ2-2 and V is TRBV2, with D maybe TRBD1 (6 bases). V lost 7 bases and J lost 2, with 14 bases in between. The V gene's germline CDR1 is SNHLY and CDR2 FYNNEI. This CDR3 is built from 15 residues. The CDR3 here is CASKLGQLNTGELFF. CDR3 nucleotides: TGTGCCAGCAAACTCGGACAGTTAAACACCGGGGAGCTGTTTTTT.

The chain recombines TRBV24-1 with TRBJ1-1; TRBD1 might be the D (6 bases). Trimming pared 5 bases from V and 0 bases from J, leaving 12 bases between. The CDR3 is 15 amino acids. CDR1 and CDR2 (germline): KGHDR, SFDVKD. CDR3 amino acids: CATSARTDMNTEAFF. For the CDR3, the DNA is TGTGCCACCAGTGCTCGGACAGACATGAACACTGAAGCTTTCTTT.

CDR3 in DNA: TGTGCCACCAGTGCGGGACTAGCGGGGGCCGGGGAGCTGTTTTTT. This sequence encodes CATSAGLAGAGELFF. V and J are TRBV24-1 and TRBJ2-2; 14 bases fit TRBD2. The CDR3 totals 15 residues. Germline V gives CDR1 KGHDR, CDR2 SFDVKD. The junction had 1 base not matched to a gene; V was cut back by 5 bases and J by 6 bases.

The chain uses TRBV20-1 and TRBJ2-1; D is unresolved. Germline CDR1 reads DFQATT; CDR2 reads SNEGSKA (reference sequence). The length of the CDR3 is 15 residues. Trimming cost V 4 bases and J 6 bases, with 19 bases left between them. The CDR3 nucleotides read TGCAGTGCTATTACTTCACTCGATTTTGGCAATGAGCAGTTCTTC. It is translated as CSAITSLDFGNEQFF.